The 27 T cell receptor beta chains presented below share a single source sample, sequenced in a study of identical twins (dated by TCRdb to 2016 to 2018). The receptor library was made with 5' RACE. Sequencing instrument: Illumina HiSeq 2000. Using fastp trimming at Q25 and MiXCR clonotype assembly, TCRdb reanalyzed the public sequencing data and kept in-frame beta chains. Under each unique CDR3 protein, matching rows form one entry showing the most common genes and DNA. This sample gives about 700,000 distinct CDR3 sequences in total; roughly 6% of them show up just once. Around 2% of the sample rests with the top ten. Sample: naive T cells sorted from blood. Per the publication, the cell subset or site label means: cells isolated with a human naive T-cell isolation kit. All receptors derive from a man younger than 30 in good health.

The CDR3 is CASRDSPLPSSYEQYV. The CDR3 region has the DNA TGCGCCAGCAGGGACAGTCCCCTTCCCAGCTCCTACGAGCAGTACGTC. V is TRBV10-2 and J is TRBJ2-7; tentative D call: TRBD1 (6 bases). V was trimmed by 6 bases and J by 0 bases, leaving 18 bases between them. Germline-derived CDR1 and CDR2 are WSHSY and SAAADI. This CDR3 region has 16 residues.

This clonotype was seen ten or more times. The chain carries TRBV12-3 or TRBV12-4 and TRBJ2-3, with a weak D call TRBD1 (8 bases). V dropped 1 base and J dropped 2 bases, with 28 bases sitting between them. This CDR3 region has 21 residues. CDR3 coding DNA: TGTGCCAGCAGTTTAGTAGGGGGGGGTGACAGGGGTGGTCGAGACACAGATACGCAGTATTTT. This gives the protein CASSLVGGGDRGGRDTDTQYF.

This clonotype appeared many times. The chain has TRBV4-3 and TRBJ2-7; D is possibly TRBD1 or TRBD2 (6 bases each). The V end was cut by 3 bases, the J end by 7 bases, with 13 bases between. Germline V gene data show CDR1 as LGHNA and CDR2 as YSLEER. CDR3 length: 13 amino acids. CDR3 in amino acids: CASSQGAGREQYF. The CDR3 DNA reads TGCGCCAGCAGCCAGGGGGCGGGACGGGAGCAGTACTTC.

The chain has TRBV20-1 and TRBJ2-7; tentative D call: TRBD2 (5 bases). The germline V gene has CDR1 DFQATT and CDR2 SNEGSKA (reference sequence). The CDR3 contains 15 residues. V was cut by 3 bases and J by 4 bases, with 19 bases left in between. The CDR3 protein is CSARDSSSRLYEQYF. In nucleotides, the CDR3 is TGCAGTGCTAGGGACTCGAGTAGCAGATTATACGAGCAGTACTTC.

The table lists this clonotype with a few counts. The chain is built from TRBV4-3 and TRBJ2-3; TRBD2 might be the D (6 bases). The CDR3 runs to 17 residues. The ends were cut back, 1 base at V and 1 base at J, with 15 bases in the middle. Germline assignment: CDR1 LGHNA and CDR2 YSLEER. CDR3 region: CASSQVNSGGRTDTQYF. As DNA, the CDR3 is TGCGCCAGCAGCCAAGTGAATAGCGGAGGACGCACAGATACGCAGTATTTT.

This clonotype was counted a few times. This sequence joins TRBV25-1 and TRBJ2-3; 10 positions match TRBD2. V trimming: 11 bases; J trimming: 3 bases; junction bases outside the gene matches: 2. The CDR3 totals 12 residues. Per the germline V gene, CDR1 is MGHDK and CDR2 is SYGVNS. In nucleotides, the CDR3 is TGTGCCGTGACTAGCGGGACAGATACGCAGTATTTT. This gives the protein CAVTSGTDTQYF.

V usage is TRBV19 and J usage is TRBJ2-2; 9 bases match TRBD2. Germline CDR1 LNHDA, CDR2 SQIVND (reference sequence). Trimming took 7 bases from V and 7 from J; bases not matched to a gene: 10. The CDR3 is 15 residues long. CDR3 sequence reads: CASTLAGVSVGELFF. CDR3 coding DNA: TGTGCCAGTACCTTAGCGGGAGTCAGCGTCGGGGAGCTGTTTTTT. Together with reference TRBV19 and TRBJ2-2, the CDR3 gives the full variable domain: DGGITQSPKYLFRKEGQNVTLSCEQNLNHDAMYWYRQDPGQGLRLIYYSQIVNDFQKGDIAEGYSVSREKKESFPLTVTSAQKNPTAFYLCASTLAGVSVGELFFGEGSRLTVL.

This clonotype was seen many times. The chain links TRBV4-3 to TRBJ2-1; D ambiguous. Germline V gene data show CDR1 as LGHNA and CDR2 as YSLEER. The V end lost 2 bases, the J end lost 0 bases, and 11 bases lay between the germline ends. The length of the CDR3 is 16 residues. The DNA for the CDR3 is TGCGCCAGCAGCCAATCGAACATCCGCTCCTACAATGAGCAGTTCTTC. This encodes CASSQSNIRSYNEQFF.

V gene TRBV5-1 combines with J gene TRBJ2-6; 7 bases are shared with TRBD1. The CDR3 contains 17 residues. Germline-derived CDR1 and CDR2 are SGHRS and YFSETQ. Germline trimming cut 2 bases from V and 0 bases from J; bases unmatched to any gene: 5. CDR3 sequence (DNA): TGCGCCAGCAGCTTCGGACAGGTTCACTCTGGGGCCAACGTCCTGACTTTC. Amino acids: CASSFGQVHSGANVLTF.

This clonotype was detected many times. The chain employs TRBV18 and TRBJ2-2, with 9 nucleotides matching TRBD2. Germline trimming cut 3 bases from V and 4 bases from J; bases unmatched to any gene: 6. In germline, CDR1 is KGHSH, CDR2 LQKENI. This CDR3 region has 16 residues. The CDR3 nucleotides are TGTGCCAGCTCACCGTCGCTAGCGGGGTTCACCGGGGAGCTGTTTTTT. Its protein is CASSPSLAGFTGELFF.

This clonotype was recorded at least ten times. This chain connects TRBV7-2 to TRBJ1-4, with TRBD1 matching 9 bases. J gave up 8 bases and V 5 bases, and 6 bases lay outside the gene matches. The germline CDR1 and CDR2 sequences are SGHTA and FQGNSA. This CDR3 has 14 residues. The CDR3 DNA reads as TGTGCCAGCAGCAGGACAGGGGATGAAGAAAAACTGTTTTTT. Its protein is CASSRTGDEEKLFF.

This clonotype was picked up many times. The chain combines TRBV15 with TRBJ1-1, with D hard to call. In germline, CDR1 is LNHNV, CDR2 YYDKDF (reference sequence). V lost 6 bases, J lost 6 bases, and 11 bases lay in between. This CDR3 region has 12 residues. Written as DNA, the CDR3 is TGTGCCACCAGGATCGGGAGAGCTGAAGCTTTCTTT. It encodes CATRIGRAEAFF.

The chain combines TRBV12-3 or TRBV12-4 with TRBJ2-2, with 7 positions matching TRBD1. This CDR3 is built from 15 residues. Trimming at V came to 5 bases and at J to 4 bases, leaving 7 bases not matched to a gene. The CDR3 protein is CASSPHWTGTGELFF. CDR3 DNA sequence: TGTGCCAGCAGTCCTCACTGGACAGGCACCGGGGAGCTGTTTTTT.

The table lists this clonotype with a few counts. The chain uses TRBV10-3 and TRBJ2-7; 8 nucleotides match TRBD2. The CDR3 spans 16 residues. Per germline, CDR1 ENHRY and CDR2 SYGVKD. V dropped 0 bases and J dropped 6; count of bases not matched to a gene: 10. In DNA form, the CDR3 reads TGTGCCATCAGTGAGTCAATAGCGGGGCCTTCCGCCGAGCAGTACGTC. It is translated as CAISESIAGPSAEQYV.

Worth noting for this clonotype: The conserved closing phenylalanine or tryptophan is absent in this CDR3, likely reflecting a read error. The chain is built from TRBV28 and TRBJ2-3; D is unclear. V was trimmed by 4 bases and J by 3 bases, leaving 2 bases between them. This CDR3 contains 11 residues. Germline loops: CDR1 MDHEN, CDR2 SYDVKM. The CDR3 region is CASSSTDTQYY. Written as DNA, the CDR3 is TGTGCCAGCAGTTCTACAGATACGCAGTATTAT.

This chain links TRBV5-4 with TRBJ2-1; TRBD2 is a possible D gene (7 bases). The germline CDR1 and CDR2 sequences are SGHNT and YYREEE (reference sequence). The CDR3 runs to 16 residues. The V gene lost 4 bases and the J gene lost 8 bases, with 22 bases spanning the gap. CDR3 protein: CASSPLAGAYTYEQFF. The CDR3 coding sequence is TGTGCCAGCAGCCCCCTCGCGGGGGCGTATACCTATGAGCAGTTCTTC.

This clonotype was observed a single time. The V and J genes are TRBV30 and TRBJ2-2; D is possibly TRBD2 (5 bases). The CDR3 covers 14 residues. V gave up 0 bases and J gave up 6 bases, with 11 bases separating them. Germline values: CDR1 GTSNPN, CDR2 SVGIG (reference sequence). Here the CDR3 reads CAWSVLEGSGELFF. In DNA, the CDR3 is TGTGCCTGGAGTGTACTCGAGGGTTCCGGGGAGCTGTTTTTT.

The V and J genes are TRBV6-5 and TRBJ2-1; the match to TRBD2 covers 11 bases. J lost 6 bases, V lost 0 bases, and 7 bases had no gene match. CDR1 is MNHEY and CDR2 is SVGAGI in the germline V gene. The CDR3 sequence is 17 residues long. The CDR3 spells CASSYSSLAGGPNEQFF. CDR3 in DNA: TGTGCCAGCAGTTACTCCTCTCTAGCGGGAGGCCCCAATGAGCAGTTCTTC.

A remark on this clonotype: Because it lacks the conserved phenylalanine or tryptophan at the end, this CDR3 is likely a read error. The V call is TRBV24-1, the J call TRBJ1-5; D might be TRBD1 (5 bases). Trimming removed 1 base from V and 1 base from J, with 19 bases in between. Per germline, CDR1 KGHDR and CDR2 SFDVKD. This CDR3 region has 19 residues. The chain's CDR3 is CATSDFGGKGSGSNQPQHC. The CDR3 region has the DNA TGTGCCACCAGTGATTTTGGGGGGAAGGGCTCGGGGAGCAATCAGCCCCAGCATTGT.

Many counts were recorded for this clonotype. The chain is built from TRBV6-5 and TRBJ1-4, with TRBD1 matching 9 bases. The V gene end was trimmed by 2 bases and the J gene end by 7 bases; junction bases not matched to a gene: 8. Germline values: CDR1 MNHEY, CDR2 SVGAGI. The CDR3 has 16 amino acids. The CDR3 protein is CASSYRITGGGEKLFF. CDR3 nucleotide sequence: TGTGCCAGCAGTTACCGAATTACAGGGGGCGGTGAAAAACTGTTTTTT.

This chain uses TRBV20-1 with TRBJ2-1, with TRBD1 matching over 7 bases. V dropped 4 bases and J dropped 1; count of bases not matched to a gene: 13. This CDR3 region has 17 residues. Germline assignment: CDR1 DFQATT and CDR2 SNEGSKA (reference sequence). The CDR3: CSAKRATGKLSYNEQFF. CDR3 bases: TGCAGTGCTAAGAGGGCGACAGGGAAATTATCCTACAATGAGCAGTTCTTC.

This clonotype was found many times. This sequence joins TRBV7-3 and TRBJ1-4; 8 bases are shared with TRBD1. The CDR3 extends over 15 amino acids. Germline CDR1 SGHTA, CDR2 FQGTGA. After removal of 5 bases from V and 8 bases from J, the junction contained 10 bases not matched to a gene. The CDR3 bases are TGTGCCAGCAGCCCCACAGGGGGTCGTGGCGAAAAACTGTTTTTT. Its protein is CASSPTGGRGEKLFF.

This clonotype came up many times. CDR3 nucleotide sequence: TGTGCCAGCAGCTTGGGAAGAGCCACTGAAGCTTTCTTT. This codes for CASSLGRATEAFF. The genes are TRBV5-6 and TRBJ1-1; D uncertain. Trimming removed 0 bases from V and 4 bases from J, with 7 bases in between. In germline, CDR1 is SGHDT, CDR2 YYEEEE. The CDR3 totals 13 residues.

Many counts were recorded for this clonotype. The genes are TRBV5-1 and TRBJ2-1, with D possibly TRBD2 on 5 matching bases. CDR3 length: 12 amino acids. Germline assignment: CDR1 SGHRS and CDR2 YFSETQ. V lost 1 base and J lost 8, with 7 bases in between. CDR3 nucleotides: TGCGCCAGCAGCTTGTATAGCGATGAGCAGTTCTTC. It encodes CASSLYSDEQFF.

The chain has TRBV5-1 and TRBJ2-1, with D perhaps matching TRBD1 (6 bases). V lost 4 bases and J lost 0, with 17 bases in between. Looked up from germline, CDR1 is SGHRS and CDR2 is YFSETQ. This CDR3 has 17 residues. The CDR3 DNA follows: TGCGCCAGCAGCGCCTCCTTACAGGGTAGCTCCTACAATGAGCAGTTCTTC. Encoded protein: CASSASLQGSSYNEQFF.

V usage is TRBV7-2 and J usage is TRBJ2-3; TRBD2 matches 7 bases. CDR3 length: 15 residues. The germline V gene has CDR1 SGHTA and CDR2 FQGNSA. V trimming: 4 bases; J trimming: 1 base; junction bases outside the gene matches: 5. The CDR3 loop reads CASSSPSGRTDTQYF. CDR3 nucleotides: TGTGCCAGCAGCTCGCCTAGCGGCCGCACAGATACGCAGTATTTT.

This clonotype was observed a few times. The chain recombines TRBV4-2 with TRBJ2-5; 10 bases agree with TRBD1. The V and J ends lost 1 base and 5 bases, in that order; junction bases with no gene match: 7. This CDR3 is built from 16 residues. Germline CDR1 is LGHNA and CDR2 is YNFKEQ. The CDR3 here is CASSQVPDRGLETQYF. DNA for the CDR3: TGTGCCAGCAGCCAAGTCCCTGACAGGGGGCTCGAGACCCAGTACTTC.